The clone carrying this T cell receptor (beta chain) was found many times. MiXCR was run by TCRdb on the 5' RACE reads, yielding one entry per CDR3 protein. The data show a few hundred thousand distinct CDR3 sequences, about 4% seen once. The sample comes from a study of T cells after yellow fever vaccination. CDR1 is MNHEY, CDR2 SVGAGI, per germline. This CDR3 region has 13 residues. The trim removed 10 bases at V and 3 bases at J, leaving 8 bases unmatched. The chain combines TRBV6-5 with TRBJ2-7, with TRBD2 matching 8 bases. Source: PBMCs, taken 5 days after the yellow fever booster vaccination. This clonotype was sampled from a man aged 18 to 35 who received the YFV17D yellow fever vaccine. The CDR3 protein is CATGRDSIYEQYF. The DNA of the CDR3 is TGTGCCACCGGGAGGGACTCAATCTACGAGCAGTACTTC.